What follows are 15 T cell receptor beta chains derived from one specimen sequenced in a study of immune evolution from preneoplasia to lung adenocarcinoma. Using immunoSEQ multiplex PCR, the repertoire was profiled, and TCRdb retains in-frame clones only, with some absent. The sample has 2,500 to 3,500 clones, 83% seen once. The sequenced sample consisted of FFPE adjacent normal lung tissue. These receptors were obtained from a person aged 40 to 50 with lung adenocarcinoma.

The chain carries TRBV6-5 and TRBJ1-2; 9 bases align to TRBD1. The CDR3 is 14 amino acids. V was clipped by 4 bases and J by 6 bases; unmatched bases: 6. Germline values: CDR1 MNHEY, CDR2 SVGAGI. The CDR3: CASSLDRGLDGYTF. The DNA of the CDR3 is TGTGCCAGCAGTTTGGACAGGGGACTCGATGGCTACACCTTC.

The genes are TRBV27 and TRBJ2-7; D perhaps matches TRBD2 (5 bases). Per the germline V gene, CDR1 is MNHEY and CDR2 is SMNVEV (reference sequence). The CDR3 runs to 13 residues. V lost 5 bases and J 5 bases, leaving 13 bases between the germline ends. CDR3 in amino acids: CASSPFSRDEQYF. The CDR3 DNA reads TGTGCCAGCAGTCCCTTTTCGAGGGACGAGCAGTACTTC.

This clone was counted only a few times. The CDR3 is CASSQTLTGVNGYTF. CDR3 sequence (DNA): TGTGCCAGCAGCCAGACGCTGACAGGGGTCAATGGCTACACCTTC. The rearrangement joins TRBV14 to TRBJ1-2; 8 bases fit TRBD1. CDR3 size: 15 residues. V was pared by 3 bases and J by 6 bases, with 9 bases of the junction left unmatched. The germline CDR1 and CDR2 sequences are SGHDN and FVKESK.

The CDR3 sequence is CASSYMGGNTIYF. CDR3 nucleotide sequence: TGTGCCAGCAGCTACATGGGAGGAAACACCATATATTTT. This chain uses TRBV11-2 with TRBJ1-3; D gene unclear. This CDR3 spans 13 amino acids. Germline V gives CDR1 SGHAT, CDR2 FQNNGV. V dropped 4 bases and J dropped 4 bases, with 8 bases sitting between them.

J is TRBJ1-1 and V is TRBV10-3; D gene unclear. The CDR3 contains 13 residues. The ends were cut back, 6 bases at V and 4 bases at J, with 12 bases in the middle. The germline V gene has CDR1 ENHRY and CDR2 SYGVKD. CDR3 nucleotides: TGTGCCATCAGGGACCCTGACGGCACTGAAGCTTTCTTT. Its protein is CAIRDPDGTEAFF.

This rearrangement joins TRBV29-1 to TRBJ1-1, with D possibly matching TRBD1 (6 bases). Trimming cost V 7 bases and J 7 bases, with 13 bases left between them. The germline gives CDR1 SQVTM, CDR2 ANQGSEA. This CDR3 contains 11 residues. The CDR3 loop reads CSGEGGLEAFF. Here the CDR3 DNA reads TGCAGCGGGGAAGGGGGACTTGAAGCTTTCTTT. Full variable domain (missing parts from reference TRBV29-1 and TRBJ1-1): SAVISQKPSRDICQRGTSLTIQCQVDSQVTMMFWYRQQPGQSLTLIATANQGSEATYESGFVIDKFPISRPNLTFSTLTVSNMSPEDSSIYLCSGEGGLEAFFGQGTRLTVV.

The chain employs TRBV20-1 and TRBJ2-3; D might be TRBD2 (5 bases). The germline V gene encodes CDR1 DFQATT and CDR2 SNEGSKA (reference sequence). The CDR3 loop spans 11 amino acids. The CDR3, as DNA: TGCGCATGGACTAGCACAGATACGCAGTATTTT. Its protein product is CAWTSTDTQYF.

The V call is TRBV30, the J call TRBJ1-5; 10 bases are shared with TRBD1. Unmatched junction bases numbered 6, after V lost 3 bases and J lost 7 bases. Germline V gene lookup returns CDR1 GTSNPN and CDR2 SVGIG (reference sequence). The CDR3 is made up of 14 amino acids. The CDR3 reads CAWSPGQGKQPQHF. CDR3 bases: TGTGCCTGGAGCCCGGGACAGGGGAAGCAGCCCCAGCATTTT.

The chain combines TRBV5-1 with TRBJ2-7; TRBD2 aligns across 12 bases. The CDR3 extends over 18 amino acids. Per the germline V gene, CDR1 is SGHRS and CDR2 is YFSETQ. With V trimmed by 1 base and J by 1 base, 9 bases remained unmatched. CDR3 DNA: TGCGCCAGCAGCTTGTCGACTAGCGGGAGCCTACTATCCTACGAGCAGTACTTC. Protein product: CASSLSTSGSLLSYEQYF.

The chain employs TRBV7-2 and TRBJ1-3; 11 bases map to TRBD1. Germline lookup yields CDR1 SGHTA and CDR2 FQGNSA. V was pared by 6 bases and J by 4 bases, with 2 bases of the junction left unmatched. This CDR3 is built from 14 residues. CDR3 protein: CASRRDRGGNTIYF. The CDR3 coding sequence is TGTGCCAGCAGGAGGGACAGGGGGGGAAACACCATATATTTT.

This chain's CDR3 is CASSESGRLGYF. CDR3 coding DNA: TGTGCCAGCAGTGAATCTGGGAGATTAGGGTATTTT. The rearrangement links TRBV6-1 to TRBJ2-3, with D maybe TRBD2 (5 bases). The CDR3 sequence is 12 residues long. With 2 bases removed from V and 14 bases from J, the gap between germline ends came to 14 bases. The germline CDR1 and CDR2 sequences are MNHNS and SASEGT.

The chain recombines TRBV2 with TRBJ1-5; D is possibly TRBD1 (6 bases). This CDR3 contains 15 residues. Per the germline V gene, CDR1 is SNHLY and CDR2 is FYNNEI. The V and J ends lost 8 bases and 1 base respectively, with 15 bases between them. The CDR3 DNA is TGTGCCAGCGGGGGCAGGGGTGGGAGCAATCAGCCCCAGCATTTT. It codes for CASGGRGGSNQPQHF.

The V and J genes are TRBV30 and TRBJ1-1; D gene unclear. V dropped 1 base and J dropped 6 bases, with 24 bases sitting between them. This CDR3 has 17 amino acids. CDR1 and CDR2 from the germline V gene are GTSNPN and SVGIG (reference sequence). In nucleotides, the CDR3 is TGTGCCTGGAGTGCGGCAGCAAATTTTATTTCTAAGGCTGAAGCTTTCTTT. This encodes CAWSAAANFISKAEAFF. Complete variable domain (other parts from reference TRBV30 and TRBJ1-1): SQTIHQWPATLVQPVGSPLSLECTVEGTSNPNLYWYRQAAGRGLQLLFYSVGIGQISSEVPQNLSASRPQDRQFILSSKKLLLSDSGFYLCAWSAAANFISKAEAFFGQGTRLTVV.

This clone has just a few counts. The gene calls are TRBV5-1 and TRBJ2-3; 8 positions match TRBD1. The J segment lost 2 bases and the V segment lost 4 bases, leaving 6 bases of the junction unmatched. The CDR3 sequence is 15 residues long. Per the germline V gene, CDR1 is SGHRS and CDR2 is YFSETQ. The CDR3 protein is CASSPGTGNTDTQYF. DNA for the CDR3: TGCGCCAGCAGCCCGGGGACAGGAAACACAGATACGCAGTATTTT.

The V gene is TRBV7-9, the J gene TRBJ2-5, with D possibly being TRBD1 (6 bases). V gave up 5 bases and J gave up 2 bases, with 15 bases separating them. The CDR3 consists of 15 residues. CDR1 is SEHNR and CDR2 is FQNEAQ in the germline V gene (reference sequence). The CDR3 region has the DNA TGTGCCAGCAGCACAGGGACCGCGCCACAAGAGACCCAGTACTTC. Translation gives CASSTGTAPQETQYF.